This T cell receptor (beta chain) was recorded in a study of graft-versus-host responses after intestinal transplantation. Study-level background: Isolated intestinal, liver-intestinal, or multivisceral transplants were what recipients had.

This CDR3 comprises 16 residues. The V gene end was trimmed by 4 bases and the J gene end by 0 bases; junction bases not matched to a gene: 3. The V gene's germline CDR1 is SGDLS and CDR2 YYNGEE. The sample holds one count of this clone. Its specificity is unknown. Study-wide findings and caveats: High graft-versus-host to host-versus-graft clonal ratios were found in allografts of patients who had graft-donor T cell macrochimerism. Early post-transplant declines in HvG were associated with peak levels of circulating GvH clones. GvH clones detected in recipient marrow included some appearing first in ileum or blood.

Produced via immunoSEQ multiplex PCR; TCRdb's table is partial and in-frame only. Of tens of thousands of clones in the sample, around 94% were seen once. This sequence originates from a human patient who received an intestinal transplant, so some T cells may come from the graft donor. The chain uses TRBV9 and TRBJ2-3; 12 bases are a match to TRBD2. Here the sequenced sample was PBMCs, taken 156 days after intestinal transplant. The CDR3 sequence: CASSPGTSGSTDTQYF. CDR3 DNA: TGTGCCAGCAGCCCGGGGACTAGCGGGAGCACAGATACGCAGTATTTT.